A single sample is the source of the 12 T cell receptor beta chains below, sequenced in a study of shared T cell receptors in the human thymus. Sequencing used immunoSEQ multiplex PCR; TCRdb keeps in-frame clones, though not all of them. The data show 55,000 to 80,000 clones, 90% to 95% seen once. Sequenced material: thymocytes. The receptors shown here come from a human donor.

The chain joins TRBV5-1 to TRBJ2-7; a weak D match, TRBD1 (5 bases). Germline V gene sequence: CDR1 SGHRS, CDR2 YFSETQ. There are 14 residues in the CDR3. V lost 0 bases and J 2 bases, leaving 9 bases between the germline ends. Here the CDR3 DNA reads TGCGCCAGCAGCTTGGTGGGGCCTCCCTACGAGCAGTACTTC. Its translation: CASSLVGPPYEQYF.

This clone was observed once. This chain uses TRBV5-6 with TRBJ2-3; no clear D gene. The germline CDR1 and CDR2 sequences are SGHDT and YYEEEE. V lost 2 bases and J 2 bases, leaving 12 bases between the germline ends. The length of the CDR3 is 15 residues. The CDR3 here is CASSLDSTTTDTQYF. CDR3 in DNA: TGTGCCAGCAGCTTAGACTCGACGACCACAGATACGCAGTATTTT.

The V and J genes are TRBV29-1 and TRBJ1-1; 8 bases are a match to TRBD1. The CDR3 is 12 amino acids. Per germline, CDR1 SQVTM and CDR2 ANQGSEA. V was clipped by 5 bases and J by 5 bases; unmatched bases: 4. CDR3 DNA sequence: TGCAGCGTTAAACAGGGGGGAACTGAAGCTTTCTTT. It encodes CSVKQGGTEAFF. The whole variable domain, remainder taken from reference TRBV29-1 and TRBJ1-1, is SAVISQKPSRDICQRGTSLTIQCQVDSQVTMMFWYRQQPGQSLTLIATANQGSEATYESGFVIDKFPISRPNLTFSTLTVSNMSPEDSSIYLCSVKQGGTEAFFGQGTRLTVV.

The chain links TRBV11-2 to TRBJ2-7; D not resolved. Germline CDR1 SGHAT, CDR2 FQNNGV. V was cut by 3 bases and J by 4 bases, with 13 bases left in between. The CDR3 has 14 amino acids. The CDR3 DNA follows: TGTGCCAGCAGCTTTGGCAGGACCTCATACGAGCAGTACTTC. It specifies CASSFGRTSYEQYF.

J is TRBJ2-3 and V is TRBV7-9; perhaps TRBD1 as D (5 bases). CDR1 SEHNR and CDR2 FQNEAQ come from the germline V gene (reference sequence). The CDR3 covers 15 residues. The V and J ends lost 6 bases and 2 bases respectively, with 15 bases between them. Here the CDR3 DNA reads TGTGCCAGCAGTCCTGACAGCCTACCCACAGATACGCAGTATTTT. Encoded protein: CASSPDSLPTDTQYF.

The V gene is TRBV5-1, the J gene TRBJ2-3, with 7 bases fitting TRBD2. This CDR3 region has 16 residues. From germline, CDR1 is SGHRS and CDR2 YFSETQ. V dropped 3 bases and J dropped 2; count of bases not matched to a gene: 9. CDR3 sequence (DNA): TGCGCCAGCAGCTACCCGCTAGCGGTTTCCACAGATACGCAGTATTTT. The encoded protein is CASSYPLAVSTDTQYF.

The chain recombines TRBV6-1 with TRBJ2-4; D may correspond to TRBD1 or TRBD2 (5 bases each). The CDR3 is 16 amino acids. CDR1 is MNHNS and CDR2 is SASEGT in the germline V gene. V dropped 1 base and J dropped 1 base, with 11 bases sitting between them. The CDR3 loop is CASSEEGTPAKNIQYF. CDR3 DNA sequence: TGTGCCAGCAGTGAAGAGGGGACCCCCGCCAAAAACATTCAGTACTTC.

V usage is TRBV7-9 and J usage is TRBJ2-5; 9 nucleotides line up with TRBD1. Germline assignment: CDR1 SEHNR and CDR2 FQNEAQ (reference sequence). This CDR3 contains 16 residues. V gave up 5 bases and J gave up 4 bases; unmatched junction bases: 11. CDR3 loop: CASSRRGQGLRETQYF. Written as DNA, the CDR3 is TGTGCCAGCAGCCGTCGGGGACAGGGTTTAAGAGAGACCCAGTACTTC.

This clone was seen just once. The chain links TRBV7-2 to TRBJ1-1; TRBD1 aligns across 12 bases. The CDR3 has 16 amino acids. Germline lookup yields CDR1 SGHTA and CDR2 FQGNSA. Germline trimming cut 2 bases from V and 3 bases from J; bases unmatched to any gene: 4. The CDR3 DNA reads TGTGCCAGCAGCTTACGGGACAGGGGGCCCCACACTGAAGCTTTCTTT. Translation: CASSLRDRGPHTEAFF.

This clone was detected once. The rearrangement uses TRBV6-6 and TRBJ1-1; D gene unclear. The CDR3 runs to 15 residues. V was pared by 0 bases and J by 1 base, with 9 bases between. The germline V gene encodes CDR1 MNHNY and CDR2 SVGAGI (reference sequence). CDR3 nucleotide sequence: TGTGCCAGCAGTTACTCGATATCCGAGAACACTGAAGCTTTCTTT. Translation: CASSYSISENTEAFF.

V is TRBV25-1 and J is TRBJ1-6; D uncertain. Trimming left V 4 bases short and J 3 bases short, with 16 bases between. The CDR3 consists of 17 residues. The germline V gene encodes CDR1 MGHDK and CDR2 SYGVNS. In DNA form, the CDR3 reads TGTGCCAGCAGTGGCCTGATGGGAGCGAGCTATAATTCACCCCTCCACTTT. Translation: CASSGLMGASYNSPLHF.

The rearrangement joins TRBV7-2 to TRBJ1-1; TRBD1 matches at 7 bases. V shed 0 bases, J shed 11 bases, and the junction held 6 bases outside the gene matches. Per germline, CDR1 SGHTA and CDR2 FQGNSA. The CDR3 runs 13 residues. The CDR3 protein is CASSLAQGIRAFF. The DNA of the CDR3 is TGTGCCAGCAGCTTAGCACAGGGGATAAGGGCTTTCTTT.